The rows below give T cell receptor beta chains drawn from one sample of a study of a mutant IDH1 vaccine in newly diagnosed glioma. Using immunoSEQ multiplex PCR, the repertoire was profiled, and TCRdb retains in-frame clones only, with some absent. The sample holds roughly 21,000 clones, approximately 85% seen once. The starting material was PBMCs, obtained from a glioma patient treated with radiotherapy, temozolomide or both. The receptors come from a man between 40 and 49 years old with glioma. Both conserved end residues are part of each CDR3. D genes are given only for firm matches.

v_call	j_call	d_call	cdr3_nt	cdr3_aa
TRBV6-4	TRBJ1-2	.	TGTGCCAGCAGTGAAGCGCTAACAGGGACTGGCTACACCTTC	CASSEALTGTGYTF
TRBV7-2	TRBJ2-2	TRBD2	TGTGCCAGCAGCTTAAGCGGGAGGGAGGGCGGGGAGCTGTTTTTT	CASSLSGREGGELFF
TRBV30	TRBJ1-2	.	TGTGCCTGGAGTGGGGACTATGGCTACACCTTC	CAWSGDYGYTF
TRBV6-5	TRBJ1-2	TRBD1	TGTGCCAGCAGTAAAACAGACAGGGGGCATGGCTACACCTTC	CASSKTDRGHGYTF
TRBV30	TRBJ1-2	.	TGTGCCTGGACCAAATTCTATGGCTACACCTTC	CAWTKFYGYTF
TRBV19	TRBJ1-4	.	TGTGCCAGTACGTCAGGATTCGTAGGGGCAACTAATGAAAAACTGTTTTTT	CASTSGFVGATNEKLFF
TRBV4-3	TRBJ2-7	.	TGCGCCAGCAGCCAAGCCCCGGGGGTATCCTACGAGCAGTACTTC	CASSQAPGVSYEQYF
TRBV7-8	TRBJ1-3	.	TGTGCCAGCAGCTTTAGGCCGAGTACCATGGCTGGAAACACCATATATTTT	CASSFRPSTMAGNTIYF
TRBV5-6	TRBJ1-6	TRBD1	TGTGCCAGCAGCTTGGGGACAGGGGCCGGATCACCCCTCCACTTT	CASSLGTGAGSPLHF
TRBV10-3	TRBJ2-7	.	TGTGCCATCAGTGAGTCGGGACCCTACGAGCAGTACTTC	CAISESGPYEQYF